The present T cell receptor beta chain was sequenced within a study of naive and memory T cell subsets. This clonotype was seen repeatedly, ten times or more. The CDR3 totals 15 residues. V lost 5 bases and J lost 3, with 14 bases in between. CDR1 and CDR2 from the germline V gene are KGHSH and LQKENI. The beta constant-region primer was an equimolar mix of two oligonucleotides covering TRBC1 and TRBC2. Four rounds of PCR amplified the ligated cDNA using nested alpha and beta constant-region primers plus SP2. TCRdb passed the UMI-ligation and nested PCR reads through MiXCR, listing each CDR3 protein once. Found here are just over 80,000 distinct CDR3 sequences, approximately 9.2% of them singletons; the top ten hold less than 1.5%.

The genes are TRBV18 and TRBJ1-5, with D tentatively TRBD1 (5 bases). This receptor was taken from a human donor in good health. The sample was naive CD8+ T cells from blood. CDR3 protein: CASSYRDGFNQPQHF. The DNA of the CDR3 is TGTGCCAGCTCATACCGGGACGGTTTCAATCAGCCCCAGCATTTT.